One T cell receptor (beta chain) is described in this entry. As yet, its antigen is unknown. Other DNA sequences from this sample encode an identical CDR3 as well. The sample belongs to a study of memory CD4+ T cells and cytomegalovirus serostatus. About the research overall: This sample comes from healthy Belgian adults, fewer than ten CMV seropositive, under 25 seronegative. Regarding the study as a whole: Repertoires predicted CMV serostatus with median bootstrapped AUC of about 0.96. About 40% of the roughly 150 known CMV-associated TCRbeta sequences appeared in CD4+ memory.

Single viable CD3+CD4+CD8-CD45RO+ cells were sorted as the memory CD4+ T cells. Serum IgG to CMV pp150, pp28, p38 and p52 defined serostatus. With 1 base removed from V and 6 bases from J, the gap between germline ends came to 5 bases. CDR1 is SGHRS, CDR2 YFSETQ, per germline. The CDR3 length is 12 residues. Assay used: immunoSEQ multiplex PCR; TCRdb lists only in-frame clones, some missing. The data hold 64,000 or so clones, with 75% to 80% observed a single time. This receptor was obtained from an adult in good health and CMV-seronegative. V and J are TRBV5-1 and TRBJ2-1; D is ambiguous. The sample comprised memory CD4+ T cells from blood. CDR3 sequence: CASSLSSNEQFF. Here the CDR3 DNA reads TGCGCCAGCAGCTTGAGTAGCAATGAGCAGTTCTTC. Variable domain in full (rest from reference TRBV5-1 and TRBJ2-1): KAGVTQTPRYLIKTRGQQVTLSCSPISGHRSVSWYQQTPGQGLQFLFEYFSETQRNKGNFPGRFSGRQFSNSRSEMNVSTLELGDSALYLCASSLSSNEQFFGPGTRLTVL.